Sequencing of this T cell receptor beta chain was carried out in a study of beta chain features in type 1 diabetes. Background on the study: Cell yields, gender and age were similar in healthy donors and patients. Findings and caveats of the study: VDJ junctions from patients with type 1 diabetes contained fewer insertions and more deletions. Within patients, naive, central memory and Treg TCRB repertoires seemed more similar than within healthy donors. Type 1 diabetes patients had moderately but significantly shorter TCRB CDR3s in all four CD4+ subsets.

Germline CDR1 reads MNHEY; CDR2 reads SVGAGI. This CDR3 contains 13 residues. V shed 0 bases and J shed 4 bases, with 6 bases lying between them. TCRB transcripts that were expressed got sequenced, as all of the isolated RNA had been reverse transcribed. Samples of naive, central memory and regulatory T cells yielded a mean of approximately 3.9 million reads. Only in-frame clones appear in the TCRdb table, and some are missing; sequencing was by immunoSEQ multiplex PCR. The top ten clones hold around 0.04% of a sample with 600,000 or so clones, over 12% of them seen once. This clone was detected only a few times. What it binds is unknown.

This TCR was sampled from a man aged 18 to 29 with type 1 diabetes. Sequenced material: naive CD4+ T cells from blood. The chain employs TRBV6-5 and TRBJ1-2, with D unresolved. The CDR3 region is CASSYSAIYGYTF. DNA for the CDR3: TGTGCCAGCAGTTACTCTGCGATCTATGGCTACACCTTC.